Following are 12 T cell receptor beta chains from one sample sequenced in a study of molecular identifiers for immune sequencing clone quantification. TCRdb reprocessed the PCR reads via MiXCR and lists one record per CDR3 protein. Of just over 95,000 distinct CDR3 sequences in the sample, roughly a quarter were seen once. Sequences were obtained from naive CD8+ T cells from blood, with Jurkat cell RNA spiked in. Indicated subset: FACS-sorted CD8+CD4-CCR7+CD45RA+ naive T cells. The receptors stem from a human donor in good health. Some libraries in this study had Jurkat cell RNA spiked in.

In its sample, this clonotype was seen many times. The CDR3 is CASSHRAGSPLHF. CDR3 coding DNA: TGTGCCAGCAGCCACCGGGCCGGGTCACCCCTCCACTTT. The rearrangement links TRBV13 to TRBJ1-6; D gene unclear. Germline values: CDR1 PRHDT, CDR2 FYEKMQ (reference sequence). This CDR3 comprises 13 residues. V was cut by 5 bases and J by 10 bases, with 12 bases left in between.

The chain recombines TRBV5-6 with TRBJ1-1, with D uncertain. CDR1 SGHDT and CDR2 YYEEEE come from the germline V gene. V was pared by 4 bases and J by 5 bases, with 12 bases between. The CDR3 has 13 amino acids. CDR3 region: CASSLSTGTEAFF. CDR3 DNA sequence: TGTGCCAGCAGCCTAAGTACGGGGACTGAAGCTTTCTTT.

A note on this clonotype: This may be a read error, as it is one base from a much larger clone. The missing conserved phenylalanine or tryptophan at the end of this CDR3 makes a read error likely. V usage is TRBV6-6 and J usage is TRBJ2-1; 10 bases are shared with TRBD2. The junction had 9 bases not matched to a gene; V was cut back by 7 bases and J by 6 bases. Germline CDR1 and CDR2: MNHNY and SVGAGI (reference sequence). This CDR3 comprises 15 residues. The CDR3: CASTIIAGGFNEQFL. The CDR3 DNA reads TGTGCCAGCACGATTATAGCGGGGGGATTCAATGAGCAGTTCCTC.

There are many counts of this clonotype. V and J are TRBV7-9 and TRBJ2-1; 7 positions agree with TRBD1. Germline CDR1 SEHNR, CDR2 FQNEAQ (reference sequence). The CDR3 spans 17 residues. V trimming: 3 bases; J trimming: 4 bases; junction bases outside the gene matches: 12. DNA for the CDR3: TGTGCCAGCAGCTTCCCCACGACAGGGCCTACTTACAATGAGCAGTTCTTC. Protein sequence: CASSFPTTGPTYNEQFF. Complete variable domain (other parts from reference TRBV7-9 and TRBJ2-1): DTGVSQNPRHKITKRGQNVTFRCDPISEHNRLYWYRQTLGQGPEFLTYFQNEAQLEKSRLLSDRFSAERPKGSFSTLEIQRTEQGDSAMYLCASSFPTTGPTYNEQFFGPGTRLTVL.

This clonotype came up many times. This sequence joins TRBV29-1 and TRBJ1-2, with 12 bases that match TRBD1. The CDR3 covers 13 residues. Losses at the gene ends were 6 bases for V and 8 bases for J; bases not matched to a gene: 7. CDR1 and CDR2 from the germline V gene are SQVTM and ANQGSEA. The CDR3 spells CSVISGTGGGYTF. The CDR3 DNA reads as TGCAGCGTGATTTCCGGGACAGGGGGCGGCTACACCTTC.

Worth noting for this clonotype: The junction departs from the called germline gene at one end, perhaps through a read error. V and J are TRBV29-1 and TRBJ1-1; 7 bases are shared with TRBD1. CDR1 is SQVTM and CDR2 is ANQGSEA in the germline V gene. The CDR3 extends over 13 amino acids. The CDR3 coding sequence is TGCAGCGCTGCGACAGGGCCCAGCACTAAAGCTTTCTTT. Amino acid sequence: CSAATGPSTKAFF.

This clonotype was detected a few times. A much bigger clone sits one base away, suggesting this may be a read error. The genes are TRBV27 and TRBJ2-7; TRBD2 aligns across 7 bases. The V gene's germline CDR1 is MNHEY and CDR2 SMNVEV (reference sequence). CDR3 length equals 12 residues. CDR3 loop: CASSPGGNEQHF. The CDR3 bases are TGTGCCAGCAGTCCCGGGGGGAACGAGCAGCACTTC.

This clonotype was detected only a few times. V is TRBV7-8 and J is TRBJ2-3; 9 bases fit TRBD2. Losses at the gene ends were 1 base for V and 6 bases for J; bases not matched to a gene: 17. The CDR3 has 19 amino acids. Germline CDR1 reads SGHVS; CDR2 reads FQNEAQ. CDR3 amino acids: CASSLDQAVAGDFGDTQYF. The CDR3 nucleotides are TGTGCCAGCAGCTTAGATCAGGCTGTAGCGGGGGATTTCGGGGATACGCAGTATTTT.

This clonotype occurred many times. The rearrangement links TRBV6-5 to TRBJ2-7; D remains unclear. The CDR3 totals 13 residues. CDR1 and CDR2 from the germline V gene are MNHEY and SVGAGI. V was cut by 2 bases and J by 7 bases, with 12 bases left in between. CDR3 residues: CASSYGVVGEQYF. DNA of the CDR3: TGTGCCAGCAGTTACGGGGTAGTCGGGGAGCAGTACTTC.

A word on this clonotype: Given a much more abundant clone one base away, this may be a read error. The CDR3 nucleotides read TGTGCCAGTAGTATAGGACATGGCACAGATACGCAGTATTTT. Its protein product is CASSIGHGTDTQYF. The chain combines TRBV19 with TRBJ2-3; D remains ambiguous. This CDR3 is built from 14 residues. Trimming left V 1 base short and J 1 base short, with 6 bases between. Germline values: CDR1 LNHDA, CDR2 SQIVND (reference sequence).

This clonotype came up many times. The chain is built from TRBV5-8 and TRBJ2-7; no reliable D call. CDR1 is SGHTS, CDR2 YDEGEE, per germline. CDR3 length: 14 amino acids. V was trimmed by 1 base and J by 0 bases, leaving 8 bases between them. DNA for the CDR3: TGTGCCAGCAGCTTGTATGTCAGCTCCTACGAGCAGTACTTC. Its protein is CASSLYVSSYEQYF.

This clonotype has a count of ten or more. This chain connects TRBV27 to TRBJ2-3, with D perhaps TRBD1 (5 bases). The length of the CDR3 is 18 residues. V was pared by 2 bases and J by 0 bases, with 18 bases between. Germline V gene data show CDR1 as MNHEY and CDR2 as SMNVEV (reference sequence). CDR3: CASSLEGAVSLSTDTQYF. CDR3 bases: TGTGCCAGCAGTTTAGAAGGGGCCGTGTCTTTAAGCACAGATACGCAGTATTTT.